This T cell receptor beta chain was captured by sequencing in a study of identical twins. Study-level findings and limits: Out-of-frame beta sequences exhibited a weaker degree of excess twin sharing. Conclusions were drawn cross-sectionally by statistical analysis, without following the same donors.

J lost 6 bases, V lost 6 bases, and 8 bases had no gene match. From germline, CDR1 is SNHLY and CDR2 FYNNEI. The CDR3 contains 15 residues. Only healthy Caucasians were included as donors. TCRdb reprocessed the 5' RACE reads with MiXCR, giving one entry per CDR3 protein. Of around 490,000 distinct CDR3 sequences in the sample, roughly an eighth were seen once. In this sample, this clonotype turned up a few times. Its specificity is not known. The data also belong to a second study, concerning yellow fever vaccine responses in identical twins. Turning to that study: Twins reportedly showed a vaccine T cell response that seemed partly convergent and partly personalized.

This clonotype originated in a woman aged 18-29 years in good health. This chain joins TRBV2 and TRBJ2-3, with 11 bases that match TRBD2. The sequenced material came from CD4+ T cells sorted from blood. As DNA, the CDR3 is TGTGCCAGCAGAGAGACTAGCGGGGTCACGGATACGCAGTATTTT. This gives the protein CASRETSGVTDTQYF.